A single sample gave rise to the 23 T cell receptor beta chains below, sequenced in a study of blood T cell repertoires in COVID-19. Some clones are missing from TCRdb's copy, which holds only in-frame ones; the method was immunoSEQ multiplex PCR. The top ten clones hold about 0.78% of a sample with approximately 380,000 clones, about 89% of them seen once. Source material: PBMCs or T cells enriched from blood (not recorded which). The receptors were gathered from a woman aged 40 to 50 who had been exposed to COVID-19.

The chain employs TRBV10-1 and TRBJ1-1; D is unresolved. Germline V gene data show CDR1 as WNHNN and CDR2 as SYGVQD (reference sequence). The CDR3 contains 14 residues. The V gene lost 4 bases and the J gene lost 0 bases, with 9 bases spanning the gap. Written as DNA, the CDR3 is TGCGCCAGCAGTGTTGGCATCATGAACACTGAAGCTTTCTTT. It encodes CASSVGIMNTEAFF.

The CDR3 loop is CASSLASSGNEKLFF. CDR3 nucleotide sequence: TGTGCCAGCAGCTTAGCATCGTCAGGGAATGAAAAACTGTTTTTT. J is TRBJ1-4 and V is TRBV11-3, with D possibly being TRBD1 (5 bases). The CDR3 sequence is 15 residues long. Between the trimmed V and J ends, which lost 1 base and 5 bases, there was a span of 11 bases. Germline V CDR1 and CDR2: SGHNT, YENEEA.

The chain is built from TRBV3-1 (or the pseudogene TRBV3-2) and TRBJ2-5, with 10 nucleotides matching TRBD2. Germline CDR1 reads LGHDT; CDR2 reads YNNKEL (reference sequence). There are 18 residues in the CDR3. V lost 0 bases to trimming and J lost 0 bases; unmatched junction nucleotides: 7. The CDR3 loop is CASSQERGLAAYQETQYF. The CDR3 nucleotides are TGTGCCAGCAGCCAAGAACGAGGACTAGCGGCGTACCAAGAGACCCAGTACTTC.

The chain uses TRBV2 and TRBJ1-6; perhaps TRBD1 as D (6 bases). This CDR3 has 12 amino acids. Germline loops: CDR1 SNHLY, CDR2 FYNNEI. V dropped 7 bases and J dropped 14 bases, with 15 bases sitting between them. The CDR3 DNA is TGTGCCAGCATGGGGGGGGCTCTGGCCCTCCACTTT. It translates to CASMGGALALHF.

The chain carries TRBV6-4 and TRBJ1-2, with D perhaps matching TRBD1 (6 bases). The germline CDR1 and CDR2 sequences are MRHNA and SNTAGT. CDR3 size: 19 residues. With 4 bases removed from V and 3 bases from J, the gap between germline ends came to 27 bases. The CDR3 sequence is CASSARPPRQVPMYYGYTF. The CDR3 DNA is TGTGCCAGCAGTGCACGTCCCCCGAGACAGGTACCCATGTACTATGGCTACACCTTC.

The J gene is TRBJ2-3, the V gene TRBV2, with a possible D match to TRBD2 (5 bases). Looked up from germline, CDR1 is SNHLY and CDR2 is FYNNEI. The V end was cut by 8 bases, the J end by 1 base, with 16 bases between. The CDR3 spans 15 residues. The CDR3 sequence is CASGTLAWGTDTQYF. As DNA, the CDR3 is TGTGCCAGCGGTACCCTAGCTTGGGGCACAGATACGCAGTATTTT.

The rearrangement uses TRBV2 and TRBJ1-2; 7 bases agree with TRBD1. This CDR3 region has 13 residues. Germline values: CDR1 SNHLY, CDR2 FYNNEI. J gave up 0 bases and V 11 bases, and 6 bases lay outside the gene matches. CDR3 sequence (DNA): TGTGCCGGACAGGAAGGATCTAACTATGGCTACACCTTC. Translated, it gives CAGQEGSNYGYTF.

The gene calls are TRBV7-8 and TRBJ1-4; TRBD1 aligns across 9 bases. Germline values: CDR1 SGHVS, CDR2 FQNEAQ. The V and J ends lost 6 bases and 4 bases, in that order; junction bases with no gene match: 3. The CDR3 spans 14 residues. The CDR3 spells CASRRDRVNEKLFF. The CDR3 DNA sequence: TGTGCCAGCAGACGGGACAGGGTTAATGAAAAACTGTTTTTT.

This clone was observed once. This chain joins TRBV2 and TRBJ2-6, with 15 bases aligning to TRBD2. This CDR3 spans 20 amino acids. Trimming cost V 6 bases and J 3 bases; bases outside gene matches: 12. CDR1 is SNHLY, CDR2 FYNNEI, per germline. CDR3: CASSRMGLAGGGGGANVLTF. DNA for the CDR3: TGTGCCAGCAGCAGAATGGGACTAGCGGGAGGAGGAGGTGGGGCCAACGTCCTGACTTTC.

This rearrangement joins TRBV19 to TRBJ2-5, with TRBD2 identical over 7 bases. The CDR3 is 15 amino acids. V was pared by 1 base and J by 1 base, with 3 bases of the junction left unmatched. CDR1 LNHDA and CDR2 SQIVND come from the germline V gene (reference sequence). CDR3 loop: CASSIVSGPQETQYF. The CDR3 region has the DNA TGTGCCAGTAGTATAGTTAGCGGGCCCCAAGAGACCCAGTACTTC.

CDR3 bases: TGTGTCAGAAGCTCGTGGACAGACATGAACACTGAAGCTTTCTTT. It translates to CVRSSWTDMNTEAFF. The chain uses TRBV7-5 and TRBJ1-1; the table's D call of TRBD1 was not tested on the DNA. TRBV7-5 is described as a pseudogene. This CDR3 contains 15 residues.

The CDR3 nucleotides are TGTGCCGTTCCCCTCTCTTCTGGCAGGGCCACCTCAGCAAGGCAGCCCCAGCATTTT. This sequence encodes CAVPLSSGRATSARQPQHF. The chain recombines TRBV19 with TRBJ1-5; TRBD1 might be the D (5 bases). Germline V gives CDR1 LNHDA, CDR2 SQIVND (reference sequence). The ends were cut back, 11 bases at V and 7 bases at J, with 36 bases in the middle. This CDR3 contains 19 residues.

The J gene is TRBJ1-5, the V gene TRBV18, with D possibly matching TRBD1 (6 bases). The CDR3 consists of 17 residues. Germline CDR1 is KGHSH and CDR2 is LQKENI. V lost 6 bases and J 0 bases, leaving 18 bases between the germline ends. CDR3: CASSRDNWGNSNQPQHF. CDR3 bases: TGTGCCAGCTCCCGGGACAATTGGGGAAATAGCAATCAGCCCCAGCATTTT.

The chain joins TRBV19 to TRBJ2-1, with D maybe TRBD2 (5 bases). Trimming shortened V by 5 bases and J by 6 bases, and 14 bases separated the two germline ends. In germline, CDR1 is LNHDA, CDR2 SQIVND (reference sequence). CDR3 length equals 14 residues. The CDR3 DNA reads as TGTGCCAGTAGTGGTATTAGCGTCGTCAATGAGCAGTTCTTC. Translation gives CASSGISVVNEQFF.

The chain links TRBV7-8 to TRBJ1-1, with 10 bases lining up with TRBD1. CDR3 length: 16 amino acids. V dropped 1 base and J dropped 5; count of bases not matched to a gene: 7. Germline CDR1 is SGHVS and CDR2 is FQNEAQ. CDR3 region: CASSLGQGARRTEAFF. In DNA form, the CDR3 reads TGTGCCAGCAGCTTAGGACAGGGGGCAAGAAGGACTGAAGCTTTCTTT.

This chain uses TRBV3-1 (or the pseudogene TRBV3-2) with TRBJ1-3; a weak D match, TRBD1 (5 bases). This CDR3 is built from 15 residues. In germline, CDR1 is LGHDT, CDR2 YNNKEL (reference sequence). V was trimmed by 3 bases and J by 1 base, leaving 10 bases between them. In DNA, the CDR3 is TGTGCCAGCAGCCACTCGGGGGGGTCTGGAAACACCATATATTTT. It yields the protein CASSHSGGSGNTIYF.

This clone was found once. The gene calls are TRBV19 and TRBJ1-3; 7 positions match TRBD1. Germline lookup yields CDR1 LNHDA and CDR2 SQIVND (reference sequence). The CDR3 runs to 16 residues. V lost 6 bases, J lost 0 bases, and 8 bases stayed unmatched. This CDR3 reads CASRPGGSLSGNTIYF. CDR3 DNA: TGTGCCAGTAGACCAGGGGGATCCCTCTCTGGAAACACCATATATTTT.

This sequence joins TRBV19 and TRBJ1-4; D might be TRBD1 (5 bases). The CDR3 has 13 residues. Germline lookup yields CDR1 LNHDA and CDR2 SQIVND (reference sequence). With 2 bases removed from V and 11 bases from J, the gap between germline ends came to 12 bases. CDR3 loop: CASSILEGRKLFF. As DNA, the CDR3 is TGTGCCAGTAGTATACTAGAGGGGAGGAAACTGTTTTTT. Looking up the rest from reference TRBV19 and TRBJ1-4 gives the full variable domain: DGGITQSPKYLFRKEGQNVTLSCEQNLNHDAMYWYRQDPGQGLRLIYYSQIVNDFQKGDIAEGYSVSREKKESFPLTVTSAQKNPTAFYLCASSILEGRKLFFGSGTQLSVL.

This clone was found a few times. The CDR3 DNA sequence: TGTGCCAGCAGGAACAGGGGGCAAGCTGGAAACACCATATATTTT. Its protein product is CASRNRGQAGNTIYF. The chain is built from TRBV3-1 (or the pseudogene TRBV3-2) and TRBJ1-3, with 9 bases fitting TRBD1. CDR1 and CDR2 from the germline V gene are LGHDT and YNNKEL (reference sequence). V trimming: 6 bases; J trimming: 2 bases; junction bases outside the gene matches: 5. There are 15 residues in the CDR3.

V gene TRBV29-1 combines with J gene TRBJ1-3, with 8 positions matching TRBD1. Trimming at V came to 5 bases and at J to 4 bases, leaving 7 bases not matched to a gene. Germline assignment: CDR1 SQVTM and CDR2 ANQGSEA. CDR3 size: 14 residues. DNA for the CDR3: TGCAGCGTTTCAGCAAGGACAGGGGGAAACACCATATATTTT. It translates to CSVSARTGGNTIYF.

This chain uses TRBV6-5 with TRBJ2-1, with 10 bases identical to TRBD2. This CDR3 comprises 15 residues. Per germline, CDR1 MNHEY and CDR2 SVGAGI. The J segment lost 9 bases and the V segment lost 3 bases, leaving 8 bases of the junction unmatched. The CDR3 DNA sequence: TGTGCCAGCAGTTATAGGGAGCGGGGGGGCACTGAGCAGTTCTTC. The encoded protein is CASSYRERGGTEQFF.

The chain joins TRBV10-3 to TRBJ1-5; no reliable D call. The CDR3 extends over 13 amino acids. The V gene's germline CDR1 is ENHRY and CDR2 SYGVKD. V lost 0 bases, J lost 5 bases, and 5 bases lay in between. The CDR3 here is CAISESRDQPQHF. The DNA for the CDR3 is TGTGCCATCAGTGAGTCGAGGGATCAGCCCCAGCATTTT.

The CDR3 protein is CASSSGNTDTQYF. The DNA of the CDR3 is TGTGCCAGCAGTTCCGGGAACACAGATACGCAGTATTTT. The chain carries TRBV6-2 or TRBV6-3 and TRBJ2-3, with a weak D call TRBD2 (5 bases). V shed 4 bases and J shed 2 bases, with 7 bases lying between them. The CDR3 runs 13 residues. CDR1 MNHEY and CDR2 SVGEGT come from the germline V gene.